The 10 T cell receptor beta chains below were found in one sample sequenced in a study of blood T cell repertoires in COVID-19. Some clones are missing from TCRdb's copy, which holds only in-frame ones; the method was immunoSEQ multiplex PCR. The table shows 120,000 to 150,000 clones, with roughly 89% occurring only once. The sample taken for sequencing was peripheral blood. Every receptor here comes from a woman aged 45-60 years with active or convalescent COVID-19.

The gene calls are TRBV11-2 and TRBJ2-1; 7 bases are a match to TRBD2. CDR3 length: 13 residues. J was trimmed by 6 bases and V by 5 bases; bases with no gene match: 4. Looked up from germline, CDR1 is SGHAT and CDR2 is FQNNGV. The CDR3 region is CASSLTSVNEQFF. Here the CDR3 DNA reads TGTGCCAGCAGCCTTACTAGCGTCAATGAGCAGTTCTTC. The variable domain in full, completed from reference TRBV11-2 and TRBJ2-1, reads EAGVAQSPRYKIIEKRQSVAFWCNPISGHATLYWYQQILGQGPKLLIQFQNNGVVDDSQLPKDRFSAERLKGVDSTLKIQPAKLEDSAVYLCASSLTSVNEQFFGPGTRLTVL.

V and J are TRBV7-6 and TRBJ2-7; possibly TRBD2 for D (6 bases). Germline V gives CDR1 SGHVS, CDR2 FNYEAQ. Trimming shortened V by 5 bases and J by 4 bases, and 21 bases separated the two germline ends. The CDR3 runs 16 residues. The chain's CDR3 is CASSPLGGTGLYEQYF. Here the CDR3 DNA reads TGTGCCAGCAGCCCCCTCGGGGGTACCGGCTTGTACGAGCAGTACTTC.

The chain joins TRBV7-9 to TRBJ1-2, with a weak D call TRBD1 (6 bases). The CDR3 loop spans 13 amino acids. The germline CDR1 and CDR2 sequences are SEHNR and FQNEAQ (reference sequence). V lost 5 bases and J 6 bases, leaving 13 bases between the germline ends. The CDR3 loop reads CASSDTGWHGYTF. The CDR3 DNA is TGTGCCAGCAGCGATACAGGGTGGCATGGCTACACCTTC. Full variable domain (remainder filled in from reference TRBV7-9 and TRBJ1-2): DTGVSQNPRHKITKRGQNVTFRCDPISEHNRLYWYRQTLGQGPEFLTYFQNEAQLEKSRLLSDRFSAERPKGSFSTLEIQRTEQGDSAMYLCASSDTGWHGYTFGSGTRLTVV.

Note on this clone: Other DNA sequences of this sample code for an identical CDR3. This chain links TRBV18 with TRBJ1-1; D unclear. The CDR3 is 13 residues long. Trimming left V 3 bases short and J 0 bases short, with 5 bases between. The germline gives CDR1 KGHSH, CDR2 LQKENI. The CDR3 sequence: CASSPQVNTEAFF. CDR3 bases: TGTGCCAGCTCACCGCAGGTGAACACTGAAGCTTTCTTT.

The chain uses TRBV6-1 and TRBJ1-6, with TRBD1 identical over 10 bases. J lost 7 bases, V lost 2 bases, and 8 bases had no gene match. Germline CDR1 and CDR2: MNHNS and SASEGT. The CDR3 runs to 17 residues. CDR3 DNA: TGTGCCAGCAGTGAACAGGCCGGACAGGGGGGAAATTCACCCCTCCACTTT. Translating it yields CASSEQAGQGGNSPLHF.

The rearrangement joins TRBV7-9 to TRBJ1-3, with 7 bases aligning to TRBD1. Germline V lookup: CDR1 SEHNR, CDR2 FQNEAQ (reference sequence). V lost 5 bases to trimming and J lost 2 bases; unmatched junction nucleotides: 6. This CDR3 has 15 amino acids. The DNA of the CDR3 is TGTGCCAGCAGCGACACCGGGACAGCTGGAAACACCATATATTTT. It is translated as CASSDTGTAGNTIYF. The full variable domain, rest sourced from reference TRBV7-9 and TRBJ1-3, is DTGVSQNPRHKITKRGQNVTFRCDPISEHNRLYWYRQTLGQGPEFLTYFQNEAQLEKSRLLSDRFSAERPKGSFSTLEIQRTEQGDSAMYLCASSDTGTAGNTIYFGEGSWLTVV.

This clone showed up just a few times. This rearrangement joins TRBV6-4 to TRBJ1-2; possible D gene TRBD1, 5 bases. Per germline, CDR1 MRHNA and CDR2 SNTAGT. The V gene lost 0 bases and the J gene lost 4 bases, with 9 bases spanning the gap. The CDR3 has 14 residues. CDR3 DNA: TGTGCCAGCAGTGACTCGGACACTTCCTATGGCTACACCTTC. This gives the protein CASSDSDTSYGYTF.

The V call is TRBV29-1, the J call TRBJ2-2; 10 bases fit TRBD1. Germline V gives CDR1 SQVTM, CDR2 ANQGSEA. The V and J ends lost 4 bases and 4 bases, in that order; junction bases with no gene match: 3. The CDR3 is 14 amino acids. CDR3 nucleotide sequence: TGCAGCGTTGTGGGGACAGGGGCCACCGGGGAGCTGTTTTTT. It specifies CSVVGTGATGELFF.

For the CDR3, the DNA is TGTGCCAGCAGTGAAGGCGGGACGGCTGGAAACACCATATATTTT. Translation: CASSEGGTAGNTIYF. The V and J genes are TRBV2 and TRBJ1-3; tentatively, D is TRBD1 (5 bases). CDR3 length: 15 amino acids. Trimming took 1 base from V and 2 from J, leaving 9 bases between them. Germline V gene sequence: CDR1 SNHLY, CDR2 FYNNEI. Supplemented by reference TRBV2 and TRBJ1-3, the full variable domain reads EPEVTQTPSHQVTQMGQEVILRCVPISNHLYFYWYRQILGQKVEFLVSFYNNEISEKSEIFDDQFSVERPDGSNFTLKIRSTKLEDSAMYFCASSEGGTAGNTIYFGEGSWLTVV.

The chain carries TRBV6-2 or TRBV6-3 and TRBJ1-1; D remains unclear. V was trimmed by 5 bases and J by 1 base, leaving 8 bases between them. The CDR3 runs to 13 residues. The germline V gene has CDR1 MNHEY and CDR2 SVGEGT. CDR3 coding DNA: TGTGCCAGCAGTGCGACACAGAACACTGAAGCTTTCTTT. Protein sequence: CASSATQNTEAFF.